The 27 T cell receptor beta chains below were found in one sample sequenced in a study of T cell responses to AZD1222 COVID-19 vaccine. Sequencing used immunoSEQ multiplex PCR; TCRdb keeps in-frame clones, though not all of them. Of 150,000 to 200,000 clones listed, 70% to 90% are singletons. The sample in question was peripheral blood, obtained 28 days after the second AZD1222 dose. Every receptor here comes from an adult who received the AZD1222 COVID-19 vaccine.

The rearrangement links TRBV19 to TRBJ1-2; D is possibly TRBD1 (6 bases). Germline V CDR1 and CDR2: LNHDA, SQIVND (reference sequence). V was pared by 3 bases and J by 2 bases, with 13 bases between. The CDR3 totals 15 residues. In DNA, the CDR3 is TGTGCCAGTAGTATTCGTCAGGGGCCAAACTATGGCTACACCTTC. Encoded protein: CASSIRQGPNYGYTF.

The chain is built from TRBV6-2 or TRBV6-3 and TRBJ2-3; D is unresolved. There are 16 residues in the CDR3. CDR1 and CDR2 (germline): MNHEY, SVGEGT. Deletions cut 0 bases from V and 2 bases from J, with 12 bases between. The CDR3: CASSYSIVPTTDTQYF. Written as DNA, the CDR3 is TGTGCCAGCAGTTACTCGATTGTGCCGACCACAGATACGCAGTATTTT.

The genes are TRBV7-2 and TRBJ1-1, with TRBD1 identical over 10 bases. Trimming removed 6 bases from V and 5 bases from J; junction bases left unmatched: 6. This CDR3 comprises 14 residues. The germline V gene has CDR1 SGHTA and CDR2 FQGNSA. The CDR3 DNA sequence: TGTGCCAGCAGAAGGGACAGGGGAGATACTGAAGCTTTCTTT. As protein: CASRRDRGDTEAFF.

The chain carries TRBV6-5 and TRBJ1-2, with D perhaps TRBD1 (6 bases). The V gene's germline CDR1 is MNHEY and CDR2 SVGAGI. Trimming cost V 2 bases and J 4 bases, with 14 bases left between them. CDR3 length: 15 residues. CDR3 sequence (DNA): TGTGCCAGCAGTTACCCTGAACAGGGAACCTATGGCTACACCTTC. Its translation: CASSYPEQGTYGYTF.

The CDR3 nucleotides are TGTGCCAGCAGCTTGGAAACCCAGTACTTC. As protein: CASSLETQYF. V usage is TRBV5-5 and J usage is TRBJ2-5; the D is unclear. Trimming took 0 bases from V and 8 from J, leaving 2 bases between them. The length of the CDR3 is 10 residues. CDR1 is SGHKS, CDR2 YYEKEE, per germline (reference sequence).

V is TRBV7-2 and J is TRBJ2-2, with TRBD1 matching 9 bases. V lost 5 bases and J lost 8; bases outside the gene matches: 6. The CDR3 covers 14 residues. Per germline, CDR1 SGHTA and CDR2 FQGNSA. The CDR3 region is CASSRDRVEGELFF. The CDR3 nucleotides read TGTGCCAGCAGCCGGGACAGGGTTGAGGGGGAGCTGTTTTTT.

The chain uses TRBV14 and TRBJ2-3; TRBD2 aligns across 7 bases. Germline V gene lookup returns CDR1 SGHDN and CDR2 FVKESK. The CDR3 loop spans 20 amino acids. The V segment lost 1 base and the J segment 3 bases; nucleotides outside the gene matches: 19. CDR3 in DNA: TGTGCCAGCAGCCAAGCACCCGGCGGGAGATGGGGAGGACGGACAGATACGCAGTATTTT. Protein: CASSQAPGGRWGGRTDTQYF.

The rearrangement joins TRBV4-3 to TRBJ1-1, with D tentatively TRBD1 (5 bases). The CDR3 length is 15 residues. Germline V gene lookup returns CDR1 LGHNA and CDR2 YSLEER. Trimming pared 0 bases from V and 1 base from J, leaving 9 bases between. The CDR3 spells CASSQELGGNTEAFF. The CDR3 DNA is TGCGCCAGCAGCCAAGAACTGGGGGGGAACACTGAAGCTTTCTTT.

V usage is TRBV16 and J usage is TRBJ1-2; D gene unclear. This CDR3 is built from 13 residues. V was pared by 2 bases and J by 10 bases, with 14 bases between. Per the germline V gene, CDR1 is KGHSY and CDR2 is FQNENV. The DNA for the CDR3 is TGTGCCAGCAGCCAACGGACGGGCAACGACTACACCTTC. This gives the protein CASSQRTGNDYTF.

The J gene is TRBJ2-1, the V gene TRBV30, with 11 bases matching TRBD1. Germline V gene lookup returns CDR1 GTSNPN and CDR2 SVGIG (reference sequence). The V segment lost 5 bases and the J segment 8 bases; nucleotides outside the gene matches: 8. This CDR3 contains 14 residues. The CDR3 loop is CAWDLGQGADEQFF. The DNA for the CDR3 is TGTGCCTGGGATCTTGGACAGGGGGCGGATGAGCAGTTCTTC. Looking up the rest from reference TRBV30 and TRBJ2-1 gives the full variable domain: SQTIHQWPATLVQPVGSPLSLECTVEGTSNPNLYWYRQAAGRGLQLLFYSVGIGQISSEVPQNLSASRPQDRQFILSSKKLLLSDSGFYLCAWDLGQGADEQFFGPGTRLTVL.

The V gene is TRBV29-1, the J gene TRBJ2-3; TRBD1 or TRBD2 may be the D gene (5 bases each). The CDR3 consists of 16 residues. Germline CDR1 is SQVTM and CDR2 is ANQGSEA. The V end lost 3 bases, the J end lost 1 base, and 17 bases lay between the germline ends. The CDR3 DNA is TGCAGCGTTGAGCGAGGGGCCCGCTCCCGCACAGATACGCAGTATTTT. It encodes CSVERGARSRTDTQYF.

The chain joins TRBV6-5 to TRBJ2-2; unclear D gene. CDR1 is MNHEY, CDR2 SVGAGI, per germline. Deletions cut 4 bases from V and 0 bases from J, with 9 bases between. This CDR3 has 15 residues. CDR3 DNA sequence: TGTGCCAGCAGTTCCCTATTGTCGAACACCGGGGAGCTGTTTTTT. It is translated as CASSSLLSNTGELFF.

CDR3 coding DNA: TGTGCCAGCAGCTCCACCTTAGCGGGAGAGAGCTACGAGCAGTACTTC. Its translation is CASSSTLAGESYEQYF. This chain links TRBV3-1 (or the pseudogene TRBV3-2) with TRBJ2-7; 9 nucleotides match TRBD2. This CDR3 spans 16 amino acids. The germline V gene encodes CDR1 LGHDT and CDR2 YNNKEL (reference sequence). V gave up 5 bases and J gave up 3 bases; unmatched junction bases: 11.

This clone has just one count. The V and J genes are TRBV24-1 and TRBJ2-7, with TRBD2 matching 12 bases. V lost 3 bases and J lost 5; bases outside the gene matches: 1. This CDR3 is built from 14 residues. CDR1 is KGHDR, CDR2 SFDVKD, per germline. CDR3 in DNA: TGTGCCACCAGTGATACTAGCGGGAGGCACGAGCAGTACTTC. Translated, it gives CATSDTSGRHEQYF.

The chain employs TRBV6-5 and TRBJ2-4, with D hard to call. V gave up 0 bases and J gave up 5 bases, with 14 bases separating them. Germline CDR1 MNHEY, CDR2 SVGAGI. The CDR3 covers 16 residues. CDR3 DNA sequence: TGTGCCAGCAGTTACTCGGTGGGCCCAGTCCAAAACATTCAGTACTTC. Its protein is CASSYSVGPVQNIQYF.

This sequence joins TRBV5-6 and TRBJ2-5, with 8 bases matching TRBD1. The length of the CDR3 is 15 residues. The germline CDR1 and CDR2 sequences are SGHDT and YYEEEE. The V gene end was trimmed by 4 bases and the J gene end by 4 bases; junction bases not matched to a gene: 9. CDR3 residues: CASSTRTGSRETQYF. CDR3 coding DNA: TGTGCCAGCAGCACGCGGACAGGGAGCAGAGAGACCCAGTACTTC.

V is TRBV28 and J is TRBJ2-2; D gene uncertain. With 7 bases removed from V and 4 bases from J, the gap between germline ends came to 7 bases. Per the germline V gene, CDR1 is MDHEN and CDR2 is SYDVKM. The CDR3 spans 12 residues. The CDR3 nucleotides read TGTGCCAGCACACGTCTCACCGGGGAGCTGTTTTTT. Protein product: CASTRLTGELFF.

The V call is TRBV5-1, the J call TRBJ2-1; D remains ambiguous. V was pared by 6 bases and J by 10 bases, with 17 bases between. CDR3 length: 13 amino acids. Germline lookup yields CDR1 SGHRS and CDR2 YFSETQ. Here the CDR3 reads CASTRTESREQFF. The CDR3 DNA follows: TGCGCCAGCACCCGTACCGAATCTCGGGAGCAGTTCTTC.

The count of this clone is one. The chain combines TRBV9 with TRBJ2-2, with 7 bases that match TRBD1. The CDR3 is made up of 15 amino acids. The junction had 12 bases not matched to a gene; V was cut back by 9 bases and J by 4 bases. CDR1 is SGDLS and CDR2 is YYNGEE in the germline V gene. The CDR3 DNA reads as TGTGCCACTCACCAGGGGGTAGCCTCCACCGGGGAGCTGTTTTTT. Residues: CATHQGVASTGELFF. The full variable domain, rest sourced from reference TRBV9 and TRBJ2-2, is DSGVTQTPKHLITATGQRVTLRCSPRSGDLSVYWYQQSLDQGLQFLIQYYNGEERAKGNILERFSAQQFPDLHSELNLSSLELGDSALYFCATHQGVASTGELFFGEGSRLTVL.

The chain recombines TRBV10-3 with TRBJ2-1; no reliable D call. This CDR3 is 15 amino acids long. Germline CDR1 is ENHRY and CDR2 is SYGVKD. Deletions cut 5 bases from V and 1 base from J, with 12 bases between. CDR3: CAISQDHSSYNEQFF. For the CDR3, the DNA is TGTGCCATCAGTCAGGACCATAGTTCCTACAATGAGCAGTTCTTC.

This chain uses TRBV6-5 with TRBJ2-7, with D perhaps matching TRBD1 or TRBD2 (6 bases each). The CDR3 loop spans 13 amino acids. The V gene's germline CDR1 is MNHEY and CDR2 SVGAGI. Trimming stripped 8 bases from V and 6 bases from J, with 17 bases between. This CDR3 reads CASGRGGTPEQYF. CDR3 nucleotide sequence: TGTGCCAGCGGACGAGGGGGGACACCCGAGCAGTACTTC.

The chain has TRBV28 and TRBJ1-1, with 9 bases lining up with TRBD1. Trimming removed 1 base from V and 4 bases from J; junction bases left unmatched: 7. CDR3 length: 16 residues. The V gene's germline CDR1 is MDHEN and CDR2 SYDVKM. The CDR3 bases are TGTGCCAGCAGTTTATCGGGGACAGGGCGGGGCACTGAAGCTTTCTTT. This encodes CASSLSGTGRGTEAFF.

The chain has TRBV7-3 and TRBJ2-3, with D tentatively TRBD1 or TRBD2 (5 bases each). Germline values: CDR1 SGHTA, CDR2 FQGTGA. The CDR3 runs to 16 residues. With 5 bases removed from V and 2 bases from J, the gap between germline ends came to 17 bases. The CDR3, as DNA: TGTGCCAGCAGCCCAGGGACCCCTAGCTTCACAGATACGCAGTATTTT. It codes for CASSPGTPSFTDTQYF.

The table lists this clone with a count of one. This chain uses TRBV5-6 with TRBJ1-2; D is perhaps TRBD1 (5 bases). There are 13 residues in the CDR3. Germline CDR1 and CDR2: SGHDT and YYEEEE. V shed 4 bases and J shed 6 bases, with 13 bases lying between them. The CDR3 region is CASSRHQGDGYTF. DNA of the CDR3: TGTGCCAGCAGCCGTCACCAGGGAGATGGCTACACCTTC.

The chain couples TRBV6-5 to TRBJ1-1; the D gene is possibly TRBD1 (5 bases). The CDR3 spans 14 residues. Trimming pared 2 bases from V and 5 bases from J, leaving 12 bases between. The germline CDR1 and CDR2 sequences are MNHEY and SVGAGI. For the CDR3, the DNA is TGTGCCAGCAGTTACAGGGGCCTTGGGACTGAAGCTTTCTTT. Protein sequence: CASSYRGLGTEAFF.

This clone was seen a single time. The CDR3 loop reads CASIQAGGRNNEQFF. DNA of the CDR3: TGTGCCAGTATTCAAGCGGGAGGTAGGAACAATGAGCAGTTCTTC. This chain connects TRBV19 to TRBJ2-1; 9 bases map to TRBD2. The CDR3 is 15 residues long. V lost 7 bases and J lost 5; bases outside the gene matches: 9. Germline V lookup: CDR1 LNHDA, CDR2 SQIVND (reference sequence).

The chain recombines TRBV30 with TRBJ2-1; no clear D. The CDR3 consists of 16 residues. Germline V CDR1 and CDR2: GTSNPN, SVGIG (reference sequence). The ends were cut back, 2 bases at V and 5 bases at J, with 19 bases in the middle. CDR3 amino acids: CAWSPQPSIEDNEQFF. The CDR3 nucleotides are TGTGCCTGGAGTCCTCAGCCGTCGATTGAGGACAATGAGCAGTTCTTC.